Listed here are 28 T cell receptor beta chains from one sample, sequenced in a study of T cell changes during pregnancy in multiple sclerosis. Repertoires were generated with immunoSEQ multiplex PCR, while TCRdb's copy carries only in-frame clones and drops some. The data show some 80,000 clones, with nearly 95% seen just once and roughly 0.14% held by the top ten. The sample here was CD4+ T cells from peripheral blood mononuclear cells, taken after pregnancy. These receptors all come from a female donor with multiple sclerosis, enrolled in a pregnancy study.

This sequence joins TRBV19 and TRBJ2-1, with TRBD2 as a possible D gene (5 bases). CDR1 LNHDA and CDR2 SQIVND come from the germline V gene (reference sequence). V dropped 0 bases and J dropped 3 bases, with 9 bases sitting between them. The CDR3 totals 15 residues. The CDR3 DNA sequence: TGTGCCAGTAGTATAGACAGCGGCCTCTACAATGAGCAGTTCTTC. Translated, it gives CASSIDSGLYNEQFF.

The V gene is TRBV7-8, the J gene TRBJ2-1, with 10 bases aligning to TRBD1. CDR3 length: 15 residues. The V gene end was trimmed by 3 bases and the J gene end by 6 bases; junction bases not matched to a gene: 5. The germline CDR1 and CDR2 sequences are SGHVS and FQNEAQ. This CDR3 reads CASSLSDRGRNEQFF. The CDR3 nucleotides read TGTGCCAGCAGCTTGTCCGACAGGGGGCGCAATGAGCAGTTCTTC.

The gene calls are TRBV5-1 and TRBJ2-5; the D is unclear. V lost 0 bases and J 5 bases, leaving 5 bases between the germline ends. Germline loops: CDR1 SGHRS, CDR2 YFSETQ. This CDR3 region has 12 residues. CDR3 loop: CASSLGRETQYF. DNA of the CDR3: TGCGCCAGCAGCTTGGGTCGGGAGACCCAGTACTTC.

This clone is a singleton in its sample. This chain uses TRBV2 with TRBJ2-1, with D uncertain. CDR3 length: 14 amino acids. Germline assignment: CDR1 SNHLY and CDR2 FYNNEI. V was trimmed by 5 bases and J by 0 bases, leaving 8 bases between them. The CDR3 region has the DNA TGTGCCAGCAGTACAGTCAGCTCCTACAATGAGCAGTTCTTC. Protein sequence: CASSTVSSYNEQFF.

The chain employs TRBV29-1 and TRBJ2-1; D perhaps matches TRBD2 (6 bases). Germline V lookup: CDR1 SQVTM, CDR2 ANQGSEA. This CDR3 comprises 15 residues. Trimming took off 1 base at V and 3 bases at J, with 13 bases between the two ends. The CDR3 region has the DNA TGCAGCGTTGAAGGGGCGGCGGGAAACTACAATGAGCAGTTCTTC. It is translated as CSVEGAAGNYNEQFF.

The J gene is TRBJ2-7, the V gene TRBV18; no reliable D call. Trimming took off 3 bases at V and 1 base at J, with 10 bases between the two ends. The CDR3 contains 14 residues. Germline CDR1 and CDR2: KGHSH and LQKENI. In DNA, the CDR3 is TGTGCCAGCTCACCGTCCAGATTATCCTACGAGCAGTACTTC. This gives the protein CASSPSRLSYEQYF.

The V and J genes are TRBV19 and TRBJ2-1; 15 bases are shared with TRBD2. Germline V gene data show CDR1 as LNHDA and CDR2 as SQIVND (reference sequence). The CDR3 length is 14 residues. Trimming at V came to 8 bases and at J to 10 bases, leaving 6 bases not matched to a gene. CDR3 amino acids: CASGRTSGRGEQFF. CDR3 bases: TGTGCCAGTGGTAGGACTAGCGGGAGGGGGGAGCAGTTCTTC.

CDR3 coding DNA: TGTGCCAGCAGTTTATTCGCAGGGGGAGGAGGGACTGAAGCTTTCTTT. Translated, it gives CASSLFAGGGGTEAFF. This chain uses TRBV28 with TRBJ1-1; 7 nucleotides line up with TRBD1. Trimming at V came to 1 base and at J to 5 bases, leaving 10 bases not matched to a gene. The CDR3 has 16 residues. Germline V gene sequence: CDR1 MDHEN, CDR2 SYDVKM.

The rearrangement links TRBV6-5 to TRBJ1-3, with D possibly being TRBD1 (5 bases). Per the germline V gene, CDR1 is MNHEY and CDR2 is SVGAGI. This CDR3 is built from 14 residues. V was cut by 4 bases and J by 1 base, with 8 bases left in between. This CDR3 is CASSFGGSGNTIYF. The CDR3 DNA sequence: TGTGCCAGCAGTTTCGGGGGTTCTGGAAACACCATATATTTT.

CDR3 in DNA: TGTGCCAGCTGTAAATTTCGGGAGCCAGAGACCCAGTACTTC. Translating gives CASCKFREPETQYF. The J gene is TRBJ2-5, the V gene TRBV6-1; possible D gene TRBD2, 6 bases. Trimming pared 8 bases from V and 4 bases from J, leaving 17 bases between. The CDR3 is made up of 14 amino acids. Germline V gene sequence: CDR1 MNHNS, CDR2 SASEGT.

V usage is TRBV21-1 and J usage is TRBJ2-7; TRBD2 is taken as the D call from the table, unchecked against the DNA. TRBV21-1 is shown as a pseudogene. The CDR3 runs to 16 residues. The DNA of the CDR3 is TGTGCCAGCAGCAAACTAGAAGGGTGGCGGGAGTACGAGCAGTACTTC. It codes for CASSKLEGWREYEQYF.

J is TRBJ1-1 and V is TRBV19; TRBD1 is a possible D gene (5 bases). The CDR3 sequence is 13 residues long. Germline CDR1 and CDR2: LNHDA and SQIVND (reference sequence). Trimming left V 4 bases short and J 0 bases short, with 6 bases between. The CDR3 loop is CASSRQMNTEAFF. CDR3 coding DNA: TGTGCCAGTAGTAGACAGATGAACACTGAAGCTTTCTTT.

The V call is TRBV6-5, the J call TRBJ2-4; D gene uncertain. The CDR3 spans 15 residues. Per germline, CDR1 MNHEY and CDR2 SVGAGI. Trimming cost V 0 bases and J 1 base, with 7 bases left between them. The CDR3 sequence is CASSYSVGAKNIQYF. The CDR3 nucleotides read TGTGCCAGCAGTTACTCCGTCGGTGCCAAAAACATTCAGTACTTC.

DNA of the CDR3: TGTGCCAGCAGTCAAAGGCCAGGGCTTCCGGGACTAGCGGGGGTTGAGCAGTTCTTC. Encoded protein: CASSQRPGLPGLAGVEQFF. The rearrangement uses TRBV7-3 and TRBJ2-1; 14 positions match TRBD2. From germline, CDR1 is SGHTA and CDR2 FQGTGA. The CDR3 is made up of 19 amino acids. V dropped 6 bases and J dropped 9; count of bases not matched to a gene: 19.

The J gene is TRBJ2-1, the V gene TRBV5-1; 12 positions agree with TRBD2. The germline CDR1 and CDR2 sequences are SGHRS and YFSETQ. V shed 4 bases, J shed 6 bases, and the junction held 11 bases outside the gene matches. The CDR3 spans 17 residues. The CDR3 reads CASSRVGLAGGFNEQFF. In DNA form, the CDR3 reads TGCGCCAGCAGCCGGGTTGGGCTAGCGGGAGGGTTCAATGAGCAGTTCTTC.

V gene TRBV7-6 combines with J gene TRBJ2-1; 9 bases match TRBD2. Trimming cost V 5 bases and J 6 bases; bases outside gene matches: 17. The germline CDR1 and CDR2 sequences are SGHVS and FNYEAQ. The CDR3 is 18 amino acids. CDR3 loop: CASSQNAPVLAGFNEQFF. For the CDR3, the DNA is TGTGCCAGCAGCCAAAACGCCCCCGTGCTAGCGGGATTCAATGAGCAGTTCTTC.

The rearrangement uses TRBV7-9 and TRBJ2-5; D is possibly TRBD2 (5 bases). The germline V and J ends were trimmed by 3 bases and 5 bases, with 13 bases remaining between them. CDR3 size: 14 residues. Germline V CDR1 and CDR2: SEHNR, FQNEAQ (reference sequence). CDR3 amino acids: CASSFIGVPETQYF. The CDR3 DNA is TGTGCCAGCAGCTTTATCGGGGTTCCCGAGACCCAGTACTTC.

This rearrangement joins TRBV28 to TRBJ1-5; D ambiguous. Germline CDR1 and CDR2: MDHEN and SYDVKM. Trimming stripped 5 bases from V and 7 bases from J, with 3 bases between. The CDR3 is 10 residues long. The CDR3 loop is CASSIQPQHF. CDR3 nucleotides: TGTGCCAGCAGTATACAGCCCCAGCATTTT.

The chain combines TRBV5-1 with TRBJ2-3, with a possible D match to TRBD2 (6 bases). The V gene lost 2 bases and the J gene lost 5 bases, with 15 bases spanning the gap. There are 15 residues in the CDR3. Germline assignment: CDR1 SGHRS and CDR2 YFSETQ. CDR3 bases: TGCGCCAGCAGCTTTACCGGGGGAGGCCTAGATACGCAGTATTTT. Encoded protein: CASSFTGGGLDTQYF.

The chain uses TRBV5-1 and TRBJ2-7; D is perhaps TRBD2 (6 bases). Germline values: CDR1 SGHRS, CDR2 YFSETQ. The CDR3 is 13 amino acids. V was pared by 3 bases and J by 2 bases, with 9 bases between. CDR3 region: CASSWDLTYEQYF. As DNA, the CDR3 is TGCGCCAGCAGCTGGGACTTAACCTACGAGCAGTACTTC.

A single count supports this clone. The genes are TRBV19 and TRBJ1-5; 7 nucleotides align to TRBD1. Germline-derived CDR1 and CDR2 are LNHDA and SQIVND (reference sequence). V lost 3 bases to trimming and J lost 11 bases; unmatched junction nucleotides: 13. The CDR3 spans 15 residues. The chain's CDR3 is CASSIGQAVEMTQHF. In DNA, the CDR3 is TGTGCCAGTAGTATTGGACAGGCGGTCGAGATGACCCAGCATTTT.

The chain is built from TRBV19 and TRBJ1-4; TRBD1 matches at 9 bases. The J segment lost 7 bases and the V segment lost 5 bases, leaving 5 bases of the junction unmatched. This CDR3 has 14 residues. Germline V gene lookup returns CDR1 LNHDA and CDR2 SQIVND (reference sequence). For the CDR3, the DNA is TGTGCCAGTAGTTCCACAGGGGGCTCTGAAAAACTGTTTTTT. Its translation is CASSSTGGSEKLFF.

The rearrangement joins TRBV7-9 to TRBJ2-5; 7 nucleotides match TRBD1. Germline-derived CDR1 and CDR2 are SEHNR and FQNEAQ (reference sequence). The J segment lost 3 bases and the V segment lost 5 bases, leaving 3 bases of the junction unmatched. The CDR3 is made up of 13 amino acids. The CDR3 DNA reads as TGTGCCAGCAGCCACGACAGGGAAGAGACCCAGTACTTC. This translates into CASSHDREETQYF. Full variable domain (remainder filled in from reference TRBV7-9 and TRBJ2-5): DTGVSQNPRHKITKRGQNVTFRCDPISEHNRLYWYRQTLGQGPEFLTYFQNEAQLEKSRLLSDRFSAERPKGSFSTLEIQRTEQGDSAMYLCASSHDREETQYFGPGTRLLVL.

The CDR3 region is CATRTYTGRHEQYF. In nucleotides, the CDR3 is TGTGCCACTCGAACTTATACAGGGCGCCACGAGCAGTACTTC. The rearrangement uses TRBV19 and TRBJ2-7, with a tentative D call TRBD1 (6 bases). The V gene's germline CDR1 is LNHDA and CDR2 SQIVND (reference sequence). The CDR3 contains 14 residues. Deletions cut 10 bases from V and 5 bases from J, with 21 bases between.

The chain combines TRBV9 with TRBJ2-3; D possibly corresponds to TRBD2 (6 bases). CDR3 length equals 15 residues. V lost 0 bases and J 3 bases, leaving 11 bases between the germline ends. The germline V gene encodes CDR1 SGDLS and CDR2 YYNGEE. The CDR3 coding sequence is TGTGCCAGCAGCGTAGGAGGCGGGGAGACAGATACGCAGTATTTT. Protein product: CASSVGGGETDTQYF.

The chain combines TRBV30 with TRBJ1-5; the D gene is possibly TRBD1 (5 bases). With 4 bases removed from V and 6 bases from J, the gap between germline ends came to 16 bases. This CDR3 has 14 residues. Germline CDR1 reads GTSNPN; CDR2 reads SVGIG (reference sequence). Written as DNA, the CDR3 is TGTGCCTGGACTGAAGGGGCGCTTAGTCAGCCCCAGCATTTT. This sequence encodes CAWTEGALSQPQHF.

V and J are TRBV4-1 and TRBJ2-1; 7 nucleotides line up with TRBD2. The CDR3 sequence is 18 residues long. Germline CDR1 is MGHRA and CDR2 is YSYEKL. Trimming took 3 bases from V and 0 from J; bases not matched to a gene: 11. The CDR3 DNA sequence: TGCGCCAGCAGCCAGGAGTCCCCTAGCGGCAGCTCCTACAATGAGCAGTTCTTC. Encoded protein: CASSQESPSGSSYNEQFF.

This clone showed up just once. The chain is built from TRBV2 and TRBJ2-1; D gene ambiguous. Trimming left V 7 bases short and J 6 bases short, with 7 bases between. The CDR3 totals 11 residues. Looked up from germline, CDR1 is SNHLY and CDR2 is FYNNEI. The DNA for the CDR3 is TGTGCCAGCAATCAGATCAATGAGCAGTTCTTC. The encoded protein is CASNQINEQFF.